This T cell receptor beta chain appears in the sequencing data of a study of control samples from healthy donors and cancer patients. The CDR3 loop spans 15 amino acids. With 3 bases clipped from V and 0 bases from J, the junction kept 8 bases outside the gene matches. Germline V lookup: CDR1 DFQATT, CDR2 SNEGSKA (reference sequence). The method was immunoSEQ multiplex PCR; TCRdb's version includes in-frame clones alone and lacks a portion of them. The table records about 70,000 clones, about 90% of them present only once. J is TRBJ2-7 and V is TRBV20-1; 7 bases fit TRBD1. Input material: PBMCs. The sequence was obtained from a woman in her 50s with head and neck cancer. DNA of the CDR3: TGCAGTGCTAGTATCGGGACAGCAGGCTCCTACGAGCAGTACTTC. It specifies CSASIGTAGSYEQYF.